This T cell receptor (beta chain) is drawn from a study of Graves' ophthalmopathy and Graves' hyperthyroidism. Trimming cost V 8 bases and J 1 base; bases outside gene matches: 6. The CDR3 spans 14 residues. For repertoire sequencing, the TCR beta CDR3 regions were amplified from RNA transcripts. First-round RT-PCR employed HTBI primers, with a second-round multiplex PCR after it. MiXCR, run by TCRdb on the multiplex PCR reads, gives a single entry per CDR3 protein. The sample comprises some 360,000 distinct CDR3 sequences, about a sixth of which are singletons, and approximately 2.4% rests with the top ten. As concerns this clonotype: The target antigen is unknown.

Overall study results and limits: An 81.08% specificity and 87.88% sensitivity were achieved by a 13-signature model that separated ophthalmopathy from stable hyperthyroidism.

This chain connects TRBV6-7 to TRBJ2-5; 8 bases fit TRBD2. TRBV6-7 is an ORF; its function is uncertain. The clonotype originates from an adult woman with stable Graves' hyperthyroidism. The sample comprised peripheral blood. The CDR3 DNA reads as TGTGCCAGCCGCGCCGCGGGGGGCCAAGAGACCCAGTACTTC. Translation gives CASRAAGGQETQYF.